The rows below give T cell receptor beta chains drawn from one sample of a study of CD4 and CD8 cells across lung adenocarcinoma regions. MiXCR was run by TCRdb on the PCR reads, yielding one entry per CDR3 protein. The data contain just over 7,500 distinct CDR3 sequences, 45% of them seen just once; the ten biggest clones take up around 95%. Sequencing used CD8+ T cells from the center of a lung tumor. These TCRs come from a male donor with lung adenocarcinoma. The CD4 and CD8 labels of this study may be unreliable. CDR3s leave out the opening cysteine and the closing phenylalanine or tryptophan.

TRBJ2-2	TRBV6-1	ASSPKWTGELF
TRBJ2-1	TRBV30	AWSVGFGTTYEQF
TRBJ2-1	TRBV12-3/TRBV12-4	ASSLVGPQF
TRBJ1-3	TRBV6-1	ASLPRGRVGNTIY
TRBJ1-2	TRBV6-4	ASSDQGGYGYT
TRBJ2-1	TRBV6-1	ASSDTSGTAYNEQF
TRBJ2-1	TRBV12-3/TRBV12-4	ASSYDGTSYNEQF
TRBJ1-2	TRBV2	ARLVLGRGYT
TRBJ2-2	TRBV6-1	ASRPTQGYEQYFGNTGELF
TRBJ2-5	TRBV9	ASSVEGSETQY
TRBJ2-7	TRBV4-1	ASSQSLLAGGPYEQY